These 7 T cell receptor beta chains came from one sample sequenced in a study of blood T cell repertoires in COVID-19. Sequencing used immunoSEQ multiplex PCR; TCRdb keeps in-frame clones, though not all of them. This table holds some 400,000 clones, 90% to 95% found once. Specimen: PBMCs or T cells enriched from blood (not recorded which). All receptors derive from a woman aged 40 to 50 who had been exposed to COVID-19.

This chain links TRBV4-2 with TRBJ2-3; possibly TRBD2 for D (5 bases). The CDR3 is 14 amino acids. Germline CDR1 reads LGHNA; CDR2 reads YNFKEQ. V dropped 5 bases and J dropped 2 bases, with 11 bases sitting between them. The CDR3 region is CASSYGGTTDTQYF. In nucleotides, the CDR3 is TGTGCCAGCAGCTACGGAGGCACCACAGATACGCAGTATTTT.

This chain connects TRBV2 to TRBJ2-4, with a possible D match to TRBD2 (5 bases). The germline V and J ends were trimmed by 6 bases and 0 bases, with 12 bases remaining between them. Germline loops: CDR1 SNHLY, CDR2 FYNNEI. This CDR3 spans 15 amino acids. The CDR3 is CASSGLGLAKNIQYF. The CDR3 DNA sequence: TGTGCCAGCAGCGGACTTGGACTAGCCAAAAACATTCAGTACTTC.

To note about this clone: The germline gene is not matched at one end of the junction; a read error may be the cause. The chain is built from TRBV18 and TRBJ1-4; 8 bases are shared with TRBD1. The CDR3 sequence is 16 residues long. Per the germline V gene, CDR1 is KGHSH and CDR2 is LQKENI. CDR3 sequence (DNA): TGTGCCAGCTCACCACTCTCGACAGGGGCTAACGAAAAACTGTTTTTT. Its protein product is CASSPLSTGANEKLFF.

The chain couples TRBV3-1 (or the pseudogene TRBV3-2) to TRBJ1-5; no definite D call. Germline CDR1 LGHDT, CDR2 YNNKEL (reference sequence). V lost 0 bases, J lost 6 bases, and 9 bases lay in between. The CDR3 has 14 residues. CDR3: CASSQERQIQPQHF. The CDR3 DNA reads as TGTGCCAGCAGCCAAGAGAGGCAGATTCAGCCCCAGCATTTT.

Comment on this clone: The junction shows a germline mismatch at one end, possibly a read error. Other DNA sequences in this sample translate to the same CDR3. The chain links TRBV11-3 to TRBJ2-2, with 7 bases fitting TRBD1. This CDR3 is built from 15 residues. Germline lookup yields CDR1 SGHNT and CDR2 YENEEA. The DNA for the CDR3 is TGTGCCAGCAGCTTGTTAGGACAGGTTGCCGGGGAGCTATTTTTT. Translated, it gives CASSLLGQVAGELFF.

The CDR3 DNA reads as TGTGCCAGCAGCCAATCCAACATTCAGTACTTC. This translates into CASSQSNIQYF. The chain is built from TRBV11-3 and TRBJ2-4; D remains unclear. V dropped 5 bases and J dropped 7 bases, with 6 bases sitting between them. This CDR3 has 11 residues. CDR1 is SGHNT and CDR2 is YENEEA in the germline V gene.

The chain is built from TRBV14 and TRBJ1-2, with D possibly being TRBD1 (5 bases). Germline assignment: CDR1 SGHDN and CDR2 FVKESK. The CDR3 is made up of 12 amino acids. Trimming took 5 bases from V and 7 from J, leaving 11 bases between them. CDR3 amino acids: CASSARGAGYTF. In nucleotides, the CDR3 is TGTGCCAGCAGCGCACGTGGGGCTGGCTACACCTTC.